This is a list of T cell receptor beta chains from one sample in a study of OX40 agonist ivuxolimab in advanced cancers. The method was immunoSEQ multiplex PCR; TCRdb's version includes in-frame clones alone and lacks a portion of them. The data hold over 55,000 clones, with 80% to 90% observed a single time. The sample was CD4+ or CD8+ T cells sorted from blood, taken in a trial of the OX40 agonist ivuxolimab. The receptors shown here come from an adult with an advanced solid tumor such as melanoma, head and neck, liver or kidney cancer. The conserved cysteine and the conserved F or W are not part of the CDR3 here.

TRBJ2-2,TRBV5-1,ASSLGGGTPGTGELF
TRBJ2-6,TRBV18,ASSPGANVLT
TRBJ1-2,TRBV9,ASSVGVVSYGYT
TRBJ1-1,TRBV4-3,ASSQDSYYTEAF
TRBJ1-5,TRBV6-5,ASSPGQGGNQPQH
TRBJ2-1,TRBV7-2,ASSSPVAGVSSEQF
TRBJ2-5,TRBV30,AWSGYGGGRETQY
TRBJ2-7,TRBV7-2,ASSSKAGQGAGNEQY
TRBJ1-1,TRBV28,ASNPPAEGVAF
TRBJ2-1,TRBV7-9,ASSSWTGFNEQF
TRBJ2-7,TRBV28,ASSLPGASGRVGYEQY
TRBJ2-1,TRBV2,ASSGGGSYNEQF
TRBJ2-7,TRBV5-8,ASTLGVAGYLQQY
TRBJ1-1,TRBV28,ASSLGGTLNTEAF
TRBJ2-3,TRBV6-6,ASTSKGFADTQY
TRBJ1-2,TRBV10-1,AKGGSHLNYGYT
TRBJ2-1,TRBV7-2,ASSLDGGTYNEQF
TRBJ2-5,TRBV9,ASSRAGARGQETQY
TRBJ2-7,TRBV4-1,ASSQGRDPAYEQY
TRBJ2-3,TRBV6-6,ASSYRTGPVI
TRBJ2-7,TRBV27,ASRSYEQY
TRBJ1-5,TRBV5-1,ASSLDPPTGSKQPQH
TRBJ1-4,TRBV28,AETGGPNEKLF
TRBJ2-5,TRBV7-9,ASSSVAGGMETQY
TRBJ2-3,TRBV7-2,ASSLVAGGPGDTQY
TRBJ1-1,TRBV11-2,ASMKTEREAF
TRBJ1-1,TRBV20-1,SARGDGEAF
TRBJ2-2,TRBV2,ASSERDLGELF
TRBJ1-5,TRBV5-6,ASSGGTYQPQH
TRBJ1-5,TRBV29-1,STSTGTNQPQH
TRBJ2-2,TRBV7-9,ASSQGLADGELF
TRBJ1-1,TRBV10-3,AISEPGGGRRTEAF
TRBJ2-1,TRBV27,ASSSSGLPNEQF
TRBJ2-1,TRBV7-2,ASSIGVNEQF
TRBJ2-2,TRBV5-6,ASSTGQANGELF